The source of this T cell receptor (beta chain) is a study of Graves' ophthalmopathy and Graves' hyperthyroidism. CDR1 is SGHTA and CDR2 is FQGTGA in the germline V gene. After removal of 0 bases from V and 4 bases from J, the junction contained 3 bases not matched to a gene. The CDR3 consists of 17 residues. The authors amplified TCR beta CDR3 regions, and they did so from RNA transcripts for repertoire sequencing. An initial RT-PCR round employing HTBI primers preceded a second-round multiplex PCR. TCRdb recomputed calls from the multiplex PCR reads with MiXCR, one row per CDR3 protein. The sample consists of hundreds of thousands of distinct CDR3 sequences, under 50% of them appearing once. This clonotype was detected many times.

This chain links TRBV7-3 with TRBJ2-5; 15 bases line up with TRBD2. This clonotype was obtained from an adult man with Graves' ophthalmopathy. Source material: peripheral blood. CDR3 DNA: TGTGCCAGCAGCTTAACAGGGACTAGCGGGGGGACAGAGACCCAGTACTTC. The encoded protein is CASSLTGTSGGTETQYF.